The T cell receptor (beta chain) under discussion was sequenced for a study of CD8 T cells in ankylosing spondylitis. TCR beta libraries were made by quantitative 5'-RACE with molecular barcodes. TCRdb reprocessed the 5' RACE reads via MiXCR and lists one record per CDR3 protein. Among fewer than 200,000 distinct CDR3 sequences listed, approximately 18% were seen once. Study findings and constraints: Reportedly, matched ankylosing spondylitis synovial fluid was significantly enriched for disease-linked clones.

There are many counts of this clonotype. The antigen is undetermined. Per germline, CDR1 SGHTA and CDR2 FQGNSA. V lost 4 bases and J lost 6, with 16 bases in between. The CDR3 contains 15 residues. The sequenced sample was blood, either unsorted or a sorted T cell fraction (not recorded which). This sequence was found in a male donor under 30 with ankylosing spondylitis or in good health (not recorded which). This rearrangement joins TRBV7-2 to TRBJ2-1; D is possibly TRBD2 (5 bases). DNA for the CDR3: TGTGCCAGCAGCTCTCGGTCGGGAACTAGCAATGAGCAGTTCTTC. This translates into CASSSRSGTSNEQFF.